A single sample gave rise to the 12 T cell receptor beta chains below, sequenced in a study of blood T cells in healthy people across ages (dated by TCRdb to 2014 to 2015). Library preparation was by 5' RACE. The data were produced on an Illumina HiSeq 2500. The second PCR ran for about 6 to 12 cycles and used a J-beta primer mix along with a sample-barcoded 5' primer. TCRdb itself trimmed the public reads at Q25 with fastp, ran MiXCR and retained productive beta chains. Identical CDR3 proteins give one entry, which carries the most common genes and DNA. This sample comprises roughly 1.6 million distinct CDR3 sequences, about 35% of them detected only once. 10% to 12% of the sample comes from the top ten. The material sequenced was blood. The receptors stem from a woman under 40 in good health.

This clonotype was counted a few times. The rearrangement uses TRBV7-9 and TRBJ1-1; 9 bases match TRBD1. The trim removed 1 base at V and 5 bases at J, leaving 5 bases unmatched. Germline CDR1 SEHNR, CDR2 FQNEAQ (reference sequence). The CDR3 consists of 15 residues. The CDR3 region has the DNA TGTGCCAGCAGCTTAGATGGGACAGGGAAGACTGAAGCTTTCTTT. Residues: CASSLDGTGKTEAFF.

A remark on this clonotype: This may come from a read error, since a much larger clone is one base off. The CDR3 region has the DNA TGTGCCGGCAGTACCCAGACAGGAGAGTACTTC. Its translation: CAGSTQTGEYF. The chain uses TRBV27 and TRBJ2-7; TRBD1 is a possible D gene (6 bases). CDR1 and CDR2 (germline): MNHEY, SMNVEV (reference sequence). CDR3 length: 11 amino acids.

V and J are TRBV27 and TRBJ1-1; D call uncertain. Germline assignment: CDR1 MNHEY and CDR2 SMNVEV (reference sequence). This CDR3 is 14 amino acids long. The germline V and J ends were trimmed by 6 bases and 2 bases, with 13 bases remaining between them. The CDR3 sequence is CASRSITANTEAFF. The CDR3 DNA is TGTGCCAGCAGATCTATTACAGCCAACACTGAAGCTTTCTTT.

This clonotype was detected ten times or more. The V gene is TRBV29-1, the J gene TRBJ2-6; D might be TRBD1 (5 bases). V was clipped by 6 bases and J by 1 base, with 10 bases between them. CDR3 size: 14 residues. Germline CDR1 reads SQVTM; CDR2 reads ANQGSEA. The DNA of the CDR3 is TGCAGCGTCGACTCAGGGTCTGGGGCCAACGTCCTGACTTTC. This gives the protein CSVDSGSGANVLTF.

This clonotype turned up a few times. This chain uses TRBV4-1 with TRBJ2-5, with 8 bases fitting TRBD2. V shed 4 bases, J shed 11 bases, and the junction held 15 bases outside the gene matches. CDR1 and CDR2 from the germline V gene are MGHRA and YSYEKL. There are 15 residues in the CDR3. The CDR3 protein is CASSLTGLEYNEQYF. The CDR3 DNA sequence: TGCGCCAGCAGCCTTACGGGACTAGAGTACAATGAGCAGTACTTC.

V and J are TRBV5-5 and TRBJ2-1; 8 positions agree with TRBD2. The J segment lost 0 bases and the V segment lost 3 bases, leaving 8 bases of the junction unmatched. CDR3 length: 17 residues. Germline loops: CDR1 SGHKS, CDR2 YYEKEE (reference sequence). CDR3 sequence (DNA): TGTGCCAGCAGCTCATTCTGGAGCGGGAGCTCCTACAATGAGCAGTTCTTC. Translating gives CASSSFWSGSSYNEQFF.

This clonotype was seen a handful of times. The V gene is TRBV11-2, the J gene TRBJ2-1; D may be TRBD1 or TRBD2 (5 bases each). V was shortened by 2 bases and J by 9 bases, with 14 bases between the two germline ends. CDR3 length: 14 amino acids. CDR1 and CDR2 from the germline V gene are SGHAT and FQNNGV. CDR3 sequence (DNA): TGTGCCAGCAGCTTATACGAGGGGAAGAGTGAGCAGTTCTTC. Its protein is CASSLYEGKSEQFF.

The chain combines TRBV7-9 with TRBJ2-1, with TRBD2 identical over 10 bases. J was trimmed by 6 bases and V by 5 bases; bases with no gene match: 13. The V gene's germline CDR1 is SEHNR and CDR2 FQNEAQ (reference sequence). The CDR3 runs 17 residues. The DNA of the CDR3 is TGTGCCAGCAGCCCTACGCGGAGCGGGGGGGCAGGCAATGAGCAGTTCTTC. This translates into CASSPTRSGGAGNEQFF.

The CDR3 DNA reads as TGCGCCAGCAGTCAACTCCCAAGCGATGAGCAGTTCTTC. Translated: CASSQLPSDEQFF. The chain carries TRBV4-1 and TRBJ2-1; D is uncertain. The CDR3 sequence is 13 residues long. Germline CDR1 and CDR2: MGHRA and YSYEKL. Trimming pared 6 bases from V and 8 bases from J, leaving 14 bases between.

As concerns this clonotype: An end of the junction differs from the germline gene, which may be a read error. This sequence joins TRBV12-3 or TRBV12-4 and TRBJ1-2, with D hard to call. CDR3 length: 12 residues. CDR3 bases: TGTGCCAGCAGTTTCGTAGGGTATGGCCACACCTTC. This codes for CASSFVGYGHTF.

This chain uses TRBV20-1 with TRBJ2-3; 10 bases map to TRBD2. The ends lost 1 base at V and 5 bases at J; junction bases unmatched: 6. This CDR3 is built from 15 residues. Looked up from germline, CDR1 is DFQATT and CDR2 is SNEGSKA (reference sequence). CDR3 in amino acids: CSARVTSGMVDTQYF. CDR3 sequence (DNA): TGCAGTGCTAGAGTAACTAGCGGGATGGTAGATACGCAGTATTTT.

This clonotype came up once. The rearrangement uses TRBV14 and TRBJ1-2; possible D gene TRBD1, 6 bases. Germline V lookup: CDR1 SGHDN, CDR2 FVKESK. The ends were cut back, 3 bases at V and 6 bases at J, with 17 bases in the middle. There are 15 residues in the CDR3. The CDR3 spells CASSQSRQVQDGYTF. CDR3 DNA sequence: TGTGCCAGCAGCCAGAGCAGACAGGTTCAGGATGGCTACACCTTC.